The 6 T cell receptor beta chains below were found in one sample sequenced in a study of cytomegalovirus exposure and HLA in healthy donors. Researchers ran the PCR with 60 Vbeta and 13 Jbeta primers. Method: immunoSEQ multiplex PCR; TCRdb's copy keeps in-frame clones and lacks some. The table has nearly 200,000 clones, about three quarters seen once; the top ten hold approximately 2%. Sequenced input: PBMCs. The receptors derive from a woman younger than 45 in good health and CMV-seropositive.

Turning to this clone: The sample has other DNA sequences that encode this CDR3 too. Here the CDR3 DNA reads TGTGCCAGCAGTGAACAGGGATCTGGCACTGAAGCTTTCTTT. Translating gives CASSEQGSGTEAFF. The chain is built from TRBV28 and TRBJ1-1; D is perhaps TRBD1 (6 bases). V lost 5 bases and J 4 bases, leaving 14 bases between the germline ends. CDR3 size: 14 residues. CDR1 and CDR2 (germline): MDHEN, SYDVKM.

This clone has more than one count but fewer than ten. The CDR3 reads CAISPVTVSGANVLTF. The CDR3 region has the DNA TGTGCCATCAGCCCCGTGACAGTGTCTGGGGCCAACGTCCTGACTTTC. The rearrangement uses TRBV10-3 and TRBJ2-6; tentatively, D is TRBD1 (5 bases). The CDR3 covers 16 residues. The germline V gene encodes CDR1 ENHRY and CDR2 SYGVKD. The V end was cut by 6 bases, the J end by 1 base, with 13 bases between.

The V and J genes are TRBV18 and TRBJ2-7, with TRBD1 identical over 10 bases. CDR3 length: 16 amino acids. CDR1 and CDR2 from the germline V gene are KGHSH and LQKENI. With 4 bases clipped from V and 1 base from J, the junction kept 7 bases outside the gene matches. The CDR3 loop reads CASSQGPGQGSYEQYF. The CDR3 nucleotides are TGTGCCAGCTCACAAGGACCGGGACAGGGGTCCTACGAGCAGTACTTC.

CDR3 DNA: TGTGCCAGCAGCTTGGACAGGGGGCGCGAGTCGGGCTACACCTTC. Amino acid sequence: CASSLDRGRESGYTF. The chain has TRBV7-6 and TRBJ1-2; the match to TRBD1 covers 11 bases. The CDR3 totals 15 residues. The V gene's germline CDR1 is SGHVS and CDR2 FNYEAQ. V lost 3 bases, J lost 8 bases, and 8 bases stayed unmatched. The whole variable domain, filled in from reference TRBV7-6 and TRBJ1-2, reads GAGVSQSPRYKVTKRGQDVALRCDPISGHVSLYWYRQALGQGPEFLTYFNYEAQQDKSGLPNDRFSAERPEGSISTLTIQRTEQRDSAMYRCASSLDRGRESGYTFGSGTRLTVV.

This sequence joins TRBV10-3 and TRBJ1-6; 7 bases align to TRBD1. CDR3 length equals 13 residues. Germline loops: CDR1 ENHRY, CDR2 SYGVKD. The trim removed 5 bases at V and 12 bases at J, leaving 7 bases unmatched. The CDR3 DNA reads TGTGCCATCAGTAATACAGGGGAGGAACCCCTCCACTTT. This translates into CAISNTGEEPLHF.

The V gene is TRBV5-5, the J gene TRBJ1-1; D not resolved. Germline assignment: CDR1 SGHKS and CDR2 YYEKEE (reference sequence). Deletions cut 0 bases from V and 11 bases from J, with 14 bases between. This CDR3 contains 13 residues. CDR3 residues: CASSLGAEGQAFF. The CDR3 coding sequence is TGTGCCAGCAGCTTGGGGGCGGAGGGCCAGGCTTTCTTT.